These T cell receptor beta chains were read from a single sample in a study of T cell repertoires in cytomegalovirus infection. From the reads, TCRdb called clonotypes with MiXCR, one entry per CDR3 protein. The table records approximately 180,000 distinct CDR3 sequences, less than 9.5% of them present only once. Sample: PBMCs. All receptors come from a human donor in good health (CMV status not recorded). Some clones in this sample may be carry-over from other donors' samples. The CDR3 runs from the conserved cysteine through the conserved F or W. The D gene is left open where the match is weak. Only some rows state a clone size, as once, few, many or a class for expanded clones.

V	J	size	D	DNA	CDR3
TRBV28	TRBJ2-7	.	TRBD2	TGTGCCAGCGTGGAGCCGGGGGGGAACTACGAGCAGTACTTC	CASVEPGGNYEQYF
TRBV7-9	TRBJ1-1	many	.	TGTGCCAGCAGCGTAGAACGGGTGACTGAAGCTTTCTTT	CASSVERVTEAFF
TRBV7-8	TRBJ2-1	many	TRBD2	TGTGCCAGCAGCTTACCAGCGGGAGCGGATGAGCAGTTCTTC	CASSLPAGADEQFF
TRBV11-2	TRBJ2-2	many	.	TGTGCCAGCAGCAGAGAGAAGTTGATGGGGGAGCTGTTTTTT	CASSREKLMGELFF
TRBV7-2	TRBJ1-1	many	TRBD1	TGTGCCAGCAGCCCTGGACAGGGTAGGGGGAACACTGAAGCTTTCTTT	CASSPGQGRGNTEAFF
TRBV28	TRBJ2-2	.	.	TGTGCCAGCGCCGGGACACCCAACACCGGGGAGCTGTTTTTT	CASAGTPNTGELFF
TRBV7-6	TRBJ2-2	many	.	TGTGCCAGCAGCTTAGCGGGTAGGGGAACCTGGATCGGAACCGGGGAGCTGTTTTTT	CASSLAGRGTWIGTGELFF
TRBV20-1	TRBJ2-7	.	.	TGCAGTGCCCAGGTGGGTAAGGCCCACGAGCAGTACTTC	CSAQVGKAHEQYF
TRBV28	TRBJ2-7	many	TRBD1	TGTGCCAGCACCGGGGCGGGGACAGGGTCCTACGAGCAGTACTTC	CASTGAGTGSYEQYF
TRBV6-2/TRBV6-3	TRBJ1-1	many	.	TGTGCCAGCAGCCGTACTACGGGGAACACTGAAGCTTTCTTT	CASSRTTGNTEAFF
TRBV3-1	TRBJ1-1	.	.	TGTGCCAGCAGCCGGGCCGGGGGGGGCAACACTGAAGCTTTCTTT	CASSRAGGGNTEAFF
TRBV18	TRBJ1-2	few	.	TGTGCCAGCTCACACAGGGCAGGAAACTATGGCTACACCTTC	CASSHRAGNYGYTF
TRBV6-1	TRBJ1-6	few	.	TGTGCCAGCAGTGAATCCGCAGGGATGAATTCACCCCTCCACTTT	CASSESAGMNSPLHF
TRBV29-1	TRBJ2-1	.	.	TGCAGCGCCAGGACAGCTTTTACGGGGGGTAGTGAGCAGTTCTTC	CSARTAFTGGSEQFF
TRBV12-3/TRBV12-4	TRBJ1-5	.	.	TGTGCCAGCAGTTTAGGGGGTGAGGTTTATCAGCCCCAGCATTTT	CASSLGGEVYQPQHF
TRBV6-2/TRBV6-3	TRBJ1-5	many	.	TGTGCCAGCAGCAAAGCCTCGGACAAGGCGGTTGGTCAGCCCCAGCATTTT	CASSKASDKAVGQPQHF
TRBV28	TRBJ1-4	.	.	TGTGCCAGCAGAGGCGAATACAGGGTTCAAAATGAAAAACTGTTTTTT	CASRGEYRVQNEKLFF
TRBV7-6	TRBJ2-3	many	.	TGTGCCAGCAGCCCAGGCCTTAGGAGCACAGATACGCAGTATTTT	CASSPGLRSTDTQYF
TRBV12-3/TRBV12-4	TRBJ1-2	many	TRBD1	TGTGCCAGCAGTCGATCGGGACAGGGGGATGGCTACACCTTC	CASSRSGQGDGYTF
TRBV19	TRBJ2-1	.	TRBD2	TGTGCCAGTAGTATACTAGTAGTTAGCGGGGGGGGCGATGAGCAGTTCTTC	CASSILVVSGGGDEQFF
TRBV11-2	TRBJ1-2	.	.	TGTGCCAGCACCCGCGTGTCGGGTTATGGCTACACCTTC	CASTRVSGYGYTF
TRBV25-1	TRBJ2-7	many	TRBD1	TGTGCCAGCAGTGATTCCACGGGACAGGGGACCTACGAGCAGTACTTC	CASSDSTGQGTYEQYF
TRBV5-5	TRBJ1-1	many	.	TGTGCCAGTTTTGGGACACCCCGCGGGAACACTGAAGCTTTCTTT	CASFGTPRGNTEAFF
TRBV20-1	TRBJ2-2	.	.	TGCAGTGCTAGATCCAACAGGGACACCGGGGAGCTGTTTTTT	CSARSNRDTGELFF
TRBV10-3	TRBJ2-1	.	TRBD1	TGTGCCATCAGTGAAGGGGGCAGGGTTGCTGAGCAGTTCTTC	CAISEGGRVAEQFF
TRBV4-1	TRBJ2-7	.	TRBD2	TGCGCCAGCAGCCAAGATCCCGGGACTAGGACTTACGAGCAGTACTTC	CASSQDPGTRTYEQYF
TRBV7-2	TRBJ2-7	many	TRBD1	TGTGCCAGCAGTCCGACAGGGGTCTTCAACGAGCAGTACTTC	CASSPTGVFNEQYF
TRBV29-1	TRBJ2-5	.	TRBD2	TGCAGCGTTCTCGCGGGAGTTGTGGAGACCCAGTACTTC	CSVLAGVVETQYF
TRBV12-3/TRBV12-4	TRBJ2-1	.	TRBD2	TGTGCCAGCAGTCAACTAGCGGGAGCGTATGAGCAGTTCTTC	CASSQLAGAYEQFF
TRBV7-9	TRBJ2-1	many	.	TGTGCCAGCAGCCCGTTACCCCCTGAGCAGTTCTTC	CASSPLPPEQFF
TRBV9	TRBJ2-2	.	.	TGTGCCAGCAGCGTAATAGAGGACACCGGGGAGCTGTTTTTT	CASSVIEDTGELFF
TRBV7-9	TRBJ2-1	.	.	TGTGCCAGCAGCTTACCAGGGAATGAGCAGTTCTTC	CASSLPGNEQFF
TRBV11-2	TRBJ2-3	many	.	TGTGCCAGCAGCTTAGAGTACGGGAGCACAGATACGCAGTATTTT	CASSLEYGSTDTQYF
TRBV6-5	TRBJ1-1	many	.	TGTGCCAGCAGCCGTACGGGTGGTGGAGCTTTCTTT	CASSRTGGGAFF
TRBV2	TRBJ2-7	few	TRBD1	TGTGCCAGCAGCATGGACAGGGGGCGCGTCTACGAGCAGTACTTC	CASSMDRGRVYEQYF
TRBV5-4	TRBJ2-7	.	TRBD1	TGTGCCAGCAGCCATGGACAGGGTGGGTACGAGCAGTACTTC	CASSHGQGGYEQYF
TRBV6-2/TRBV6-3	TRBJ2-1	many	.	TGTGCCAGCAGCTCCCGGGTAGAGGAGCCCAATGAGCAGTTCTTC	CASSSRVEEPNEQFF
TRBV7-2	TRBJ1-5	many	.	TGTGCCAGCAGCTTCGTGTATAATCAGCCCCAGCATTTT	CASSFVYNQPQHF
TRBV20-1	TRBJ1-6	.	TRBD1	TGCAGTGCCTTGCTACTGGACAGGGTTAATTCACCCCTCCACTTT	CSALLLDRVNSPLHF
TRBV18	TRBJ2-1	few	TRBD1	TGTGCCAGCTCACCGACAGGGGGCCCCGTGGACAATGAGCAGTTCTTC	CASSPTGGPVDNEQFF
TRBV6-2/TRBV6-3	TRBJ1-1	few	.	TGTGCCATCTCCCAGTCGAACACTGAAGCTTTCTTT	CAISQSNTEAFF
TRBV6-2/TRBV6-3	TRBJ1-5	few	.	TGTGCCAGCAGTTACGCGCAGGATCAGCCCCAGCATTTT	CASSYAQDQPQHF
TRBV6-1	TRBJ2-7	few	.	TGTGCCAGCGCCGCCCGGGACGGCGTCTCCTACGAGCAGTACTTC	CASAARDGVSYEQYF
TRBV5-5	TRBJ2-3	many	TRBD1	TGTGCCAGCAGCTTGGCCGGGACAGGTCGAGGGGATACGCAGTATTTT	CASSLAGTGRGDTQYF
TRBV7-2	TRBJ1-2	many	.	TGTGCCAGCAGCTTAGTGACCTATGGCTACACCTTC	CASSLVTYGYTF
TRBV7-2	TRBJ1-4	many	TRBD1	TGTGCCAGCAGACGCGGACAGGGGGAAAAACTGTTTTTT	CASRRGQGEKLFF
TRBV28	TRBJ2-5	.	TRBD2	TGTGCCAGCAGTTTAGCGGGAGGGCCGGAGACCCAGTACTTC	CASSLAGGPETQYF
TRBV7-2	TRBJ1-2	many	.	TGTGCCAGCAGTCGAGGATATGGCTACACCTTC	CASSRGYGYTF
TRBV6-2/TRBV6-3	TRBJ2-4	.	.	TGTGCCAGCAGTTACTCGAGCTCGGGGGCTCAAACAGCCAAAAACATTCAGTACTTC	CASSYSSSGAQTAKNIQYF
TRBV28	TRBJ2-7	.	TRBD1	TGTGCCAGCAGTGACTTCGGCGCAGGGACAGCCTACGAGCAGTACTTC	CASSDFGAGTAYEQYF
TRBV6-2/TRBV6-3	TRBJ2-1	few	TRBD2	TGTGCCAGCAGTTATCGACTAGCGGCCGACCCCTACAATGAGCAGTTCTTC	CASSYRLAADPYNEQFF
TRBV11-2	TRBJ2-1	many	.	TGTGCCAGCAGCCGCGAAGTGGGCCGAAAGTTCTTC	CASSREVGRKFF
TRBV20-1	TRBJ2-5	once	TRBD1	TGCAGTGCTAGAGACAGGGGGCGAGAGACCCAGTACTTC	CSARDRGRETQYF
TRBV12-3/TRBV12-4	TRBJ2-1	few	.	TGTGCCAGTCGTCCCTGGACAATACCCGACAATGAGCAGTTCTTC	CASRPWTIPDNEQFF
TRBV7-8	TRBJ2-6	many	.	TGTGCCAGCAGCTTAGGGCCTAGCTCTCTTATCGGTGGTATTAGCGGTCCTGGGGCCAACGTCCTGACTTTC	CASSLGPSSLIGGISGPGANVLTF
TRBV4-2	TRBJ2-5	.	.	TGTGCCAGCAGCCAAGGTTCCCTAATTGAAGAGACCCAGTACTTC	CASSQGSLIEETQYF
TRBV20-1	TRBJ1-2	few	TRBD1	TGCAGTGCTCACACGGGACAGGGGGTACGCTATGGCTACACCTTC	CSAHTGQGVRYGYTF
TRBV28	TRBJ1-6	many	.	TGTGCCAGCCACTCTCGGCGGGGGGCTAAGTCACCCCTCCACTTT	CASHSRRGAKSPLHF
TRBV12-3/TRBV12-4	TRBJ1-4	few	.	TGTGCCAGCAGCGGACAGATCCCAGCAACTAATGAAAAACTGTTTTTT	CASSGQIPATNEKLFF